There are a few counts of the clone carrying this T cell receptor (beta chain). The data originate from a study of T cells after yellow fever vaccination. TCRdb passed the 5' RACE reads through MiXCR, listing each CDR3 protein once. Of approximately 610,000 distinct CDR3 sequences in the sample, roughly a sixth are singletons; the top ten hold roughly 17%. This CDR3 is 12 amino acids long. The V end was cut by 0 bases, the J end by 5 bases, with 3 bases between. CDR1 is SEHNR, CDR2 FQNEAQ, per germline (reference sequence). The sequence derives from a man between 18 and 29 years old who received the YFV17D yellow fever vaccine. This sample comprised PBMCs, obtained about 5 days after the first yellow fever vaccination. The chain links TRBV7-9 to TRBJ2-3; D remains unclear. The CDR3 protein is CASSLAQDTQYF. The CDR3 DNA follows: TGTGCCAGCAGCTTAGCGCAAGATACGCAGTATTTT.